These T cell receptor beta chains were read from a single sample in a study of tumor-infiltrating lymphocytes in localized non-small cell lung cancer. Data came from immunoSEQ multiplex PCR; TCRdb stores just in-frame clones and leaves some out. The repertoire consists of about 23,000 clones, with around 78% occurring once and the leading ten covering about 5.7%. The sample comprised lung tumor tissue. These receptor sequences come from a human donor with non-small cell lung cancer. Each CDR3 is given with its conserved first and last residue. The order of the fields is D gene, clone size, J gene, V gene, CDR3 DNA, CDR3 protein. D genes are given only for firm matches. Where a row states a size, it is once, few, many or the class of an expanded clone; other rows omit it.

d_call: .
clone_size: .
j_call: TRBJ1-2
v_call: TRBV7-9
cdr3_nt: TGTGCCAGCAGCTCGGCGGGGGTTGTAGAATTC
cdr3_aa: CASSSAGVVEF

d_call: .
clone_size: .
j_call: TRBJ2-5
v_call: TRBV5-8
cdr3_nt: TGTGCCAGCAGCCGAGTTGAGACCCAGTACTTC
cdr3_aa: CASSRVETQYF

d_call: TRBD1
clone_size: .
j_call: TRBJ1-1
v_call: TRBV6-1
cdr3_nt: TGTGCCAGCAGTGAAGAGGGACAGAGTATGAACACTGAAGCTTTCTTT
cdr3_aa: CASSEEGQSMNTEAFF

d_call: .
clone_size: .
j_call: TRBJ2-5
v_call: TRBV21-1
cdr3_nt: TGTGCCAGCAGCAAAGAGACTAGCGGGGGTAGGGTGACCCAGTACTTC
cdr3_aa: CASSKETSGGRVTQYF

d_call: TRBD2
clone_size: .
j_call: TRBJ2-1
v_call: TRBV5-5
cdr3_nt: TGTGCCAGCAGCCCAGCGGGGAGTTTTAACCCCAATGAGCAGTTCTTC
cdr3_aa: CASSPAGSFNPNEQFF

d_call: .
clone_size: .
j_call: TRBJ2-3
v_call: TRBV5-1
cdr3_nt: TGCGCCAGCAGCTCAGGGATCGTTATACTCACAGATACGCAGTATTTT
cdr3_aa: CASSSGIVILTDTQYF

d_call: .
clone_size: .
j_call: TRBJ2-3
v_call: TRBV5-4
cdr3_nt: TGTGCCAGCAGCCCGGATCGAGGCACAGATACGCAGTATTTT
cdr3_aa: CASSPDRGTDTQYF

d_call: .
clone_size: .
j_call: TRBJ2-7
v_call: TRBV5-1
cdr3_nt: TGCGCCAGCAGCTTGGCGGCCTCACTAGGGGAGGACGAGCAGTACTTC
cdr3_aa: CASSLAASLGEDEQYF

d_call: .
clone_size: .
j_call: TRBJ1-1
v_call: TRBV5-1
cdr3_nt: TGCGCCAGCAGCTTGAATCCCCAGGGGATGAACACTGAAGCTTTCTTT
cdr3_aa: CASSLNPQGMNTEAFF

d_call: TRBD1
clone_size: .
j_call: TRBJ1-1
v_call: TRBV5-1
cdr3_nt: TGCGCCAGCAGCTTGGCCGGTAGGGACAGGGAAGCTTTCTTT
cdr3_aa: CASSLAGRDREAFF

d_call: TRBD1
clone_size: .
j_call: TRBJ1-4
v_call: TRBV10-3
cdr3_nt: TGTGCCATCAGGGGGGACAGGGGTGAAAAACTGTTTTTT
cdr3_aa: CAIRGDRGEKLFF

d_call: .
clone_size: .
j_call: TRBJ1-2
v_call: TRBV6-6
cdr3_nt: TGTGCCAGCAGTTCCATCGTAGGGCCGCGGGGCTACACCTTC
cdr3_aa: CASSSIVGPRGYTF

d_call: TRBD2
clone_size: .
j_call: TRBJ2-3
v_call: TRBV5-4
cdr3_nt: TGTGCCAGCACCATAGGGACTAGCGGCACAGATACGCAGTATTTT
cdr3_aa: CASTIGTSGTDTQYF

d_call: .
clone_size: .
j_call: TRBJ1-2
v_call: TRBV5-6
cdr3_nt: TGTGCCAGCAGCTTGCCAGGAACAAACTATGGCTACACCTTC
cdr3_aa: CASSLPGTNYGYTF

d_call: .
clone_size: .
j_call: TRBJ1-3
v_call: TRBV5-1
cdr3_nt: TGCGCCAGCAGCTTGGGAACCGATGGTTTAAGCTCTGGAAACACCATATATTTT
cdr3_aa: CASSLGTDGLSSGNTIYF

d_call: TRBD2
clone_size: .
j_call: TRBJ2-7
v_call: TRBV10-3
cdr3_nt: TGTGCCATCAGCGGGGGGTACGAGCAGTACTTC
cdr3_aa: CAISGGYEQYF

d_call: .
clone_size: .
j_call: TRBJ1-2
v_call: TRBV19
cdr3_nt: TGTGCCAGTAGTACGACCGGGACAAACCTCTATGGCTACACCTTC
cdr3_aa: CASSTTGTNLYGYTF

d_call: .
clone_size: .
j_call: TRBJ1-2
v_call: TRBV5-4
cdr3_nt: TGTGCCAGCAGCCAAAACTATTGGGGCTACACCTTC
cdr3_aa: CASSQNYWGYTF

d_call: .
clone_size: .
j_call: TRBJ2-1
v_call: TRBV5-1
cdr3_nt: TGCGCCAGCAGCGGCGTGGGGGCCGCTGCCTACAATGAGCAGTTCTTC
cdr3_aa: CASSGVGAAAYNEQFF

d_call: .
clone_size: .
j_call: TRBJ2-5
v_call: TRBV5-1
cdr3_nt: TGCGCCAGCAGCTTGGGACAGAGCCAAGAGACCCAGTACTTC
cdr3_aa: CASSLGQSQETQYF

d_call: TRBD1
clone_size: .
j_call: TRBJ1-2
v_call: TRBV18
cdr3_nt: TGTGCCAGCTCGTCGGGGACAGCCTATGGCTACACCTTC
cdr3_aa: CASSSGTAYGYTF

d_call: .
clone_size: .
j_call: TRBJ1-1
v_call: TRBV5-5
cdr3_nt: TGTGCCAGCAGACCGTCCACGAGTCAGCTGACTAACACTGAAGCTTTCTTT
cdr3_aa: CASRPSTSQLTNTEAFF

d_call: TRBD1
clone_size: .
j_call: TRBJ1-5
v_call: TRBV6-1
cdr3_nt: TGTGCCAGCAGTGCAAAGACAGGGGGCCAGATCAATCAGCCCCAGCATTTT
cdr3_aa: CASSAKTGGQINQPQHF

d_call: TRBD1
clone_size: .
j_call: TRBJ1-1
v_call: TRBV9
cdr3_nt: TGTGCCAGCAGCCCCACAGGGGGACAGAACACTGAAGCTTTCTTT
cdr3_aa: CASSPTGGQNTEAFF

d_call: .
clone_size: few
j_call: TRBJ2-7
v_call: TRBV11-3
cdr3_nt: TGTGCCAGCAGCTTAGGTAGTAGATACGAGCAGTACTTC
cdr3_aa: CASSLGSRYEQYF

d_call: .
clone_size: .
j_call: TRBJ2-1
v_call: TRBV15
cdr3_nt: TGTGCCACCAGCAGAGATGGGGCGGGGCCGGCCTACAATGAGCAGTTCTTC
cdr3_aa: CATSRDGAGPAYNEQFF

d_call: .
clone_size: .
j_call: TRBJ1-4
v_call: TRBV19
cdr3_nt: TGTGCCAGTAGTATGGGAGACAGCTCTAATGAAAAACTGTTTTTT
cdr3_aa: CASSMGDSSNEKLFF

d_call: .
clone_size: .
j_call: TRBJ1-2
v_call: TRBV29-1
cdr3_nt: TGCAGCGTCGACAGTGGGGGCTACACCTTC
cdr3_aa: CSVDSGGYTF

d_call: .
clone_size: .
j_call: TRBJ1-6
v_call: TRBV5-5
cdr3_nt: TGTGCCAGCAGCTTGGGGGGATACTATAATTCACCCCTCCACTTT
cdr3_aa: CASSLGGYYNSPLHF

d_call: .
clone_size: .
j_call: TRBJ2-3
v_call: TRBV7-6
cdr3_nt: TGTGCCAGCAGCTCCCTGGGGCAGACGCAGTATTTT
cdr3_aa: CASSSLGQTQYF

d_call: .
clone_size: few
j_call: TRBJ2-5
v_call: TRBV5-1
cdr3_nt: TGCGCCAGCAGCTTGGGGGCGGGACCCGAGACCCAGTACTTC
cdr3_aa: CASSLGAGPETQYF

d_call: .
clone_size: few
j_call: TRBJ2-2
v_call: TRBV2
cdr3_nt: TGTGCCAGCAGTGAACAGCTTTTCACCGGGGAGCTGTTTTTT
cdr3_aa: CASSEQLFTGELFF

d_call: .
clone_size: .
j_call: TRBJ2-7
v_call: TRBV7-8
cdr3_nt: TGTGCCAGCAGCTTATATCGTCGGACAGTCTCGCCATACGAGCAGTACTTC
cdr3_aa: CASSLYRRTVSPYEQYF

d_call: .
clone_size: .
j_call: TRBJ1-5
v_call: TRBV5-8
cdr3_nt: TGTGCCAGCAGCTTCTCCCGTCTCAATCAGCCCCAGCATTTT
cdr3_aa: CASSFSRLNQPQHF

d_call: .
clone_size: few
j_call: TRBJ1-2
v_call: TRBV18
cdr3_nt: TGTGCCAGCTCACCACCGACAGTCAACTATGGCTACACCTTC
cdr3_aa: CASSPPTVNYGYTF

d_call: TRBD1
clone_size: .
j_call: TRBJ2-7
v_call: TRBV7-2
cdr3_nt: TGTGCCAGCAGCGCCGACAGGGGGTACGAGCAGTACTTC
cdr3_aa: CASSADRGYEQYF

d_call: TRBD1
clone_size: few
j_call: TRBJ1-2
v_call: TRBV10-2
cdr3_nt: TGCGCCAGCAGTCCCGACAGGGGAGGCGGCTACACCTTC
cdr3_aa: CASSPDRGGGYTF

d_call: .
clone_size: .
j_call: TRBJ1-1
v_call: TRBV30
cdr3_nt: TGTGCCAGGACGGGGAACACTGAAGCTTTCTTT
cdr3_aa: CARTGNTEAFF

d_call: .
clone_size: few
j_call: TRBJ1-2
v_call: TRBV5-6
cdr3_nt: TGTGCCAGCAGCTTCCAGACAGTAAATGGCTACACCTTC
cdr3_aa: CASSFQTVNGYTF

d_call: .
clone_size: few
j_call: TRBJ1-1
v_call: TRBV29-1
cdr3_nt: TGCAGCGTTGAGGGTCTCCATGAAGCTTTCTTT
cdr3_aa: CSVEGLHEAFF

d_call: .
clone_size: .
j_call: TRBJ1-4
v_call: TRBV30
cdr3_nt: TGTGCCTGCCGCGGGGAGAATGAAAAACTGTTTTTT
cdr3_aa: CACRGENEKLFF

d_call: .
clone_size: few
j_call: TRBJ1-4
v_call: TRBV5-6
cdr3_nt: TGTGCCAGCAGACGCGGTACAGGGCAGGGGGAAAAACTGTTTTTT
cdr3_aa: CASRRGTGQGEKLFF

d_call: .
clone_size: .
j_call: TRBJ2-2
v_call: TRBV19
cdr3_nt: TGTGCCAGTAGTAGCCAGAGGGGGGGGACCGGGGAGCTGTTTTTT
cdr3_aa: CASSSQRGGTGELFF

d_call: .
clone_size: .
j_call: TRBJ2-7
v_call: TRBV4-3
cdr3_nt: TGCGCCAGCAGCCCATTTCGGGACAAGCCGTCCTACGAGCAGTACTTC
cdr3_aa: CASSPFRDKPSYEQYF

d_call: .
clone_size: once
j_call: TRBJ1-6
v_call: TRBV14
cdr3_nt: TGTGCCAGCAGCGGTCGGGGCTCCTATAATTCACCCCTCCACTTT
cdr3_aa: CASSGRGSYNSPLHF

d_call: .
clone_size: .
j_call: TRBJ1-4
v_call: TRBV11-3
cdr3_nt: TGTGCCAGCAGTAATGACAGTAGGAATAATGAAAAACTGTTTTTT
cdr3_aa: CASSNDSRNNEKLFF

d_call: .
clone_size: .
j_call: TRBJ2-7
v_call: TRBV15
cdr3_nt: TGTGCCACCAGCAGAGGAGGATACGAGCAGTACTTC
cdr3_aa: CATSRGGYEQYF

d_call: TRBD1
clone_size: .
j_call: TRBJ1-2
v_call: TRBV4-3
cdr3_nt: TGCGCCAGCAGCCAAGAGCAGGGGGCTAACTATGGCTACACCTTC
cdr3_aa: CASSQEQGANYGYTF

d_call: .
clone_size: once
j_call: TRBJ2-1
v_call: TRBV29-1
cdr3_nt: TGCAGCGTCTCGGGGGAACCCTCCTACAATGAGCAGTTCTTC
cdr3_aa: CSVSGEPSYNEQFF

d_call: .
clone_size: .
j_call: TRBJ2-7
v_call: TRBV5-1
cdr3_nt: TGCGCCAGCAGCTTGACTAGCCCCCCTGTCTACGAGCAGTACTTC
cdr3_aa: CASSLTSPPVYEQYF

d_call: .
clone_size: .
j_call: TRBJ2-2
v_call: TRBV4-1
cdr3_nt: TGCGCCAGCAGCCAAGGTGGCGGGGTTGGCGGGGAGCTGTTTTTT
cdr3_aa: CASSQGGGVGGELFF

d_call: .
clone_size: .
j_call: TRBJ1-1
v_call: TRBV6-1
cdr3_nt: TGTGCCAGCAGACCGCGTATGGACACTGAAGCTTTCTTT
cdr3_aa: CASRPRMDTEAFF

d_call: TRBD1
clone_size: few
j_call: TRBJ2-6
v_call: TRBV30
cdr3_nt: TGTGCCTGGAGTGACCCGGGACAGGCCCGCTCTGGGGCCAACGTCCTGACTTTC
cdr3_aa: CAWSDPGQARSGANVLTF

d_call: .
clone_size: .
j_call: TRBJ2-3
v_call: TRBV6-4
cdr3_nt: TGTGCCAGCAGTCAAGAGGGCCCTCCAGATACGCAGTATTTT
cdr3_aa: CASSQEGPPDTQYF

d_call: .
clone_size: .
j_call: TRBJ1-2
v_call: TRBV7-8
cdr3_nt: TGTGCCAGCAGCTTTTCGACCGAGTATGGCTACACCTTC
cdr3_aa: CASSFSTEYGYTF

d_call: .
clone_size: .
j_call: TRBJ1-5
v_call: TRBV14
cdr3_nt: TGTGCCAGCAGCCCCCCAGGTGGTCAGCCCCAGCATTTT
cdr3_aa: CASSPPGGQPQHF

d_call: TRBD1
clone_size: .
j_call: TRBJ2-1
v_call: TRBV5-1
cdr3_nt: TGCGCCAGCAGCTTGGGTGGGACAGGGGACCAGTTCTTC
cdr3_aa: CASSLGGTGDQFF

d_call: .
clone_size: .
j_call: TRBJ1-2
v_call: TRBV5-8
cdr3_nt: TGTGCCAGCAACCCCTTCGGGGGGGTCTGGGGCTACACCTTC
cdr3_aa: CASNPFGGVWGYTF

d_call: .
clone_size: .
j_call: TRBJ2-1
v_call: TRBV2
cdr3_nt: TGTGCCGCTACCACGGGGTCCGAGCAGTTCTTC
cdr3_aa: CAATTGSEQFF